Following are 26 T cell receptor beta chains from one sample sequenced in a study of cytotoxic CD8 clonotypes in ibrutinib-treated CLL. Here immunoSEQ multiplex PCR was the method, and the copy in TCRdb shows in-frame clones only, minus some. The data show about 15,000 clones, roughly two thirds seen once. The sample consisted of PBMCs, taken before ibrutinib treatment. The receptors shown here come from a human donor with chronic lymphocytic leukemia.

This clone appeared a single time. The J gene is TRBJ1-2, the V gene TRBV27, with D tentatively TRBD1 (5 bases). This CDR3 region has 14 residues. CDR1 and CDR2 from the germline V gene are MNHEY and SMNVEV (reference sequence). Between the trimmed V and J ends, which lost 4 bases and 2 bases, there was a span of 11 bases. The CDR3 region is CASSYGTGNYGYTF. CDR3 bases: TGTGCCAGCAGTTACGGGACTGGGAACTATGGCTACACCTTC.

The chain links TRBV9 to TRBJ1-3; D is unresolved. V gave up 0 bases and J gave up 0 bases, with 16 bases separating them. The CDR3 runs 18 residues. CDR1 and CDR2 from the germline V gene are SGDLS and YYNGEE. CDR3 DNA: TGTGCCAGCAGCGTAGGAAGGAAGGGAATGGTCTCTGGAAACACCATATATTTT. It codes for CASSVGRKGMVSGNTIYF.

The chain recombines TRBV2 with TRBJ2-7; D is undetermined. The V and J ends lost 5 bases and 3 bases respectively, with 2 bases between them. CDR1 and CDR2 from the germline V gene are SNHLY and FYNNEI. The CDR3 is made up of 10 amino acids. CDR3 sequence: CASSLYEQYF. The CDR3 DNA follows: TGTGCCAGCAGTCTCTACGAGCAGTACTTC.

The DNA of the CDR3 is TGTGCCAGCAGGGCGGACAGGGCGGGTGGCTACACCTTC. As protein: CASRADRAGGYTF. The rearrangement links TRBV6-5 to TRBJ1-2; TRBD1 agrees at 8 bases. The CDR3 length is 13 residues. The ends lost 6 bases at V and 7 bases at J; junction bases unmatched: 7. Germline CDR1 reads MNHEY; CDR2 reads SVGAGI.

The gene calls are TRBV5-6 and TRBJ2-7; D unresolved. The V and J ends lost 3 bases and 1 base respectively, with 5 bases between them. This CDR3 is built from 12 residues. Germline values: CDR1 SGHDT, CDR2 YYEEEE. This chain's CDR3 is CASSWGSYEQYF. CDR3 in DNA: TGTGCCAGCAGCTGGGGTTCCTACGAGCAGTACTTC.

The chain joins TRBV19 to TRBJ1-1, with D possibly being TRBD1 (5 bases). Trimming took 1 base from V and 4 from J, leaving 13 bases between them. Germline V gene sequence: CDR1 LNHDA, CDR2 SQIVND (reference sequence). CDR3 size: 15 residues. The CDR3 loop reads CASSIGGSRPTEAFF. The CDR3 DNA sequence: TGTGCCAGTAGTATAGGGGGGTCACGACCCACTGAAGCTTTCTTT.

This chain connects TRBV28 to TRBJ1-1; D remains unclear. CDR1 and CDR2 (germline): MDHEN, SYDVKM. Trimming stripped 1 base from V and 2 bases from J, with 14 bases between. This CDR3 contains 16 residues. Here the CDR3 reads CASSLLGGVTNTEAFF. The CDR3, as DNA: TGTGCCAGCAGTTTATTAGGAGGTGTCACTAACACTGAAGCTTTCTTT.

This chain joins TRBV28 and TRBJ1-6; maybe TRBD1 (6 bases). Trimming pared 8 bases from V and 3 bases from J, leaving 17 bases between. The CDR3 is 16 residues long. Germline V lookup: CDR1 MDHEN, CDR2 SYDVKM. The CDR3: CASASSGGGYNSPLHF. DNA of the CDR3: TGTGCCAGCGCCTCCTCTGGGGGCGGCTATAATTCACCCCTCCACTTT. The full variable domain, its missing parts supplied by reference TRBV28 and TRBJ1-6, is DVKVTQSSRYLVKRTGEKVFLECVQDMDHENMFWYRQDPGLGLRLIYFSYDVKMKEKGDIPEGYSVSREKKERFSLILESASTNQTSMYLCASASSGGGYNSPLHFGNGTRLTVT.

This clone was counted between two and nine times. CDR3 in amino acids: CASSPGPTWAYGYTF. For the CDR3, the DNA is TGTGCCAGCAGCCCCGGTCCCACGTGGGCCTATGGCTACACCTTC. This chain links TRBV5-6 with TRBJ1-2; D uncertain. Trimming shortened V by 4 bases and J by 4 bases, and 17 bases separated the two germline ends. The CDR3 extends over 15 amino acids. Germline loops: CDR1 SGHDT, CDR2 YYEEEE.

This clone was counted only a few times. CDR3 nucleotide sequence: TGTGCCAGCTCACCGGGTAATAAGCAGCCCCAGCATTTT. It specifies CASSPGNKQPQHF. This chain links TRBV18 with TRBJ1-5, with D uncertain. V lost 3 bases and J lost 7, with 10 bases in between. The CDR3 runs 13 residues. Germline V gene data show CDR1 as KGHSH and CDR2 as LQKENI.

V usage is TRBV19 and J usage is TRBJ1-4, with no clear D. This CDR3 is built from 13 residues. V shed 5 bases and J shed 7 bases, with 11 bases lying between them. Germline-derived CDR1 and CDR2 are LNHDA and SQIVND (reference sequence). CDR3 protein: CASSWGVGEKLFF. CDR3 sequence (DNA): TGTGCCAGTAGTTGGGGAGTGGGTGAAAAACTGTTTTTT.

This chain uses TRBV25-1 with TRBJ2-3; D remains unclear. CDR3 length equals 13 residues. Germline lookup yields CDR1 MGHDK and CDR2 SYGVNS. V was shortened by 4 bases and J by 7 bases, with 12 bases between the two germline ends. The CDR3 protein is CASSGELQHTQYF. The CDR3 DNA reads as TGTGCCAGCAGTGGCGAATTACAACATACGCAGTATTTT.

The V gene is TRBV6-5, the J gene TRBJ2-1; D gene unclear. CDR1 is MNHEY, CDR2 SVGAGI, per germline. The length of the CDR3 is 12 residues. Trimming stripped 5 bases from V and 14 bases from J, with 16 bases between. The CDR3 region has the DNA TGTGCCAGCAGTCTCCTGACTGGCCGGGAGTTCTTC. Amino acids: CASSLLTGREFF.

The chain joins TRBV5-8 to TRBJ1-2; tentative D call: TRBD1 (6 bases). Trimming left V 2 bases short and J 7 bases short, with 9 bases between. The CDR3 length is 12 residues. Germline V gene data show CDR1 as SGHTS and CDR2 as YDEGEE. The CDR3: CASSFRGGGYTF. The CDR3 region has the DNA TGTGCCAGCAGCTTCAGGGGAGGTGGCTACACCTTC.

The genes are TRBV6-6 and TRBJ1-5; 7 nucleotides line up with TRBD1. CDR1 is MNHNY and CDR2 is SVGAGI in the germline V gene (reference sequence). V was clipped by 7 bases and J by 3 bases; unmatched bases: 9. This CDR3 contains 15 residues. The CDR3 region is CASKLGTADNQPQHF. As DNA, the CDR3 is TGTGCCAGCAAACTGGGGACAGCCGACAATCAGCCCCAGCATTTT.

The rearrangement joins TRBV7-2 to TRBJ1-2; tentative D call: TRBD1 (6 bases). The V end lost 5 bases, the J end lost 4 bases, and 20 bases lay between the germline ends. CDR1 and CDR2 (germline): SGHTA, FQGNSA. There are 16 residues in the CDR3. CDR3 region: CASSLGIWGQGYGYTF. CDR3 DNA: TGTGCCAGCAGCCTAGGGATTTGGGGGCAAGGCTATGGCTACACCTTC.

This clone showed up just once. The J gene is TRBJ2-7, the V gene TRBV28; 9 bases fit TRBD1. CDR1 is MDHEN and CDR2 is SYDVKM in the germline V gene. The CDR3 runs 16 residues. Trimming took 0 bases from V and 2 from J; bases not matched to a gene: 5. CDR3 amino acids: CASSLWGTGGPYEQYF. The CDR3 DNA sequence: TGTGCCAGCAGTTTATGGGGTACAGGGGGCCCCTACGAGCAGTACTTC.

In nucleotides, the CDR3 is TGTGCCAGCAGCCCGCCCAGGGGGCGAAATGAGCAGTTCTTC. Its protein product is CASSPPRGRNEQFF. This chain links TRBV7-8 with TRBJ2-1, with 8 bases that match TRBD1. Germline CDR1 is SGHVS and CDR2 is FQNEAQ. Germline trimming cut 5 bases from V and 7 bases from J; bases unmatched to any gene: 7. The CDR3 consists of 14 residues.

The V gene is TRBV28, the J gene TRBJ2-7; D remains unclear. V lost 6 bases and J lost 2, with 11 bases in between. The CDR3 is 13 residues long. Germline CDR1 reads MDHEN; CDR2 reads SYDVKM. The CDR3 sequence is CASSLTPPYEQYF. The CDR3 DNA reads TGTGCCAGCAGCTTGACACCTCCCTACGAGCAGTACTTC.

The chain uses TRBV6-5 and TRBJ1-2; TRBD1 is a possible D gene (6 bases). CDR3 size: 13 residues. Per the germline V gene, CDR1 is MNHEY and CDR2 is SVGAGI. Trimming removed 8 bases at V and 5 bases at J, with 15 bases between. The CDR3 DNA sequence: TGTGCCAGCGGGAGGGGGAGAAGATATGGCTACACCTTC. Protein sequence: CASGRGRRYGYTF.

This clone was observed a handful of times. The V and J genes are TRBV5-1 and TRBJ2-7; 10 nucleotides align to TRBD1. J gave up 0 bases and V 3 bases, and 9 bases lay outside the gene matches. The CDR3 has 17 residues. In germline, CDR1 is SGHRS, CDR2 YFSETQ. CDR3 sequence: CASSSIGTGVASYEQYV. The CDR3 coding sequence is TGCGCCAGCAGCTCAATAGGGACAGGGGTGGCCTCCTACGAGCAGTACGTC.

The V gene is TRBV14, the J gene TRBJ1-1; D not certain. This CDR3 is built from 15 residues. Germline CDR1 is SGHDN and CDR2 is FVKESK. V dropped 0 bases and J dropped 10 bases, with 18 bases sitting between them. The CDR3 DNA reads TGTGCCAGCAGCCAAGAATCCCGACCGGGAGCTCGAGCTTTCTTT. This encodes CASSQESRPGARAFF.

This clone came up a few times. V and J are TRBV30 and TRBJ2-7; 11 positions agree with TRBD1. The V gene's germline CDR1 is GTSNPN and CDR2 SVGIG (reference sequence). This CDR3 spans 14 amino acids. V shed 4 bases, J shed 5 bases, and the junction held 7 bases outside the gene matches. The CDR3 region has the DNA TGTGCCTGGAACCCGGACAGGGGGCTCGACGAGCAGTACTTC. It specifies CAWNPDRGLDEQYF.

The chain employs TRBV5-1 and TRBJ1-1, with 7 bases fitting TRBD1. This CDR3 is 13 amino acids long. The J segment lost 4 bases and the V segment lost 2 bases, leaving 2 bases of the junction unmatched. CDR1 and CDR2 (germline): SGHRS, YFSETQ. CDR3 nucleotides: TGCGCCAGCAGCTTTAGGGGGCCCACTGAAGCTTTCTTT. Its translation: CASSFRGPTEAFF.

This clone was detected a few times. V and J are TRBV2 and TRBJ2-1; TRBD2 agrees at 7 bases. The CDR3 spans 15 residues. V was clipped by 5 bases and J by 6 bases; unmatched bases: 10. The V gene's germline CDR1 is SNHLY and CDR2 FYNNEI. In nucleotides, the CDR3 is TGTGCCAGCAGTAGCGAGCGGGGCGACCTCAATGAGCAGTTCTTC. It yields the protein CASSSERGDLNEQFF.

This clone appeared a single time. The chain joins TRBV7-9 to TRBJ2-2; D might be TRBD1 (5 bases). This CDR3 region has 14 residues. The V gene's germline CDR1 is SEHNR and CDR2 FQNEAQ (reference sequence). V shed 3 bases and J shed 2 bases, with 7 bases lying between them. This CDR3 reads CASSFDRNTGELFF. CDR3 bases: TGTGCCAGCAGCTTTGACAGAAACACCGGGGAGCTGTTTTTT.